These 20 T cell receptor beta chains were all obtained from the same sample, sequenced in a study of cytomegalovirus exposure and HLA in healthy donors. The PCR had 60 Vbeta and 13 Jbeta primers. Some clones are missing from TCRdb's copy, which holds only in-frame ones; the method was immunoSEQ multiplex PCR. Of some 90,000 clones in the sample, roughly 73% were seen once. The sample taken for sequencing was PBMCs. Every receptor here comes from a male donor in good health and CMV-seropositive.

The chain is built from TRBV6-5 and TRBJ1-6, with unresolved D. V was cut by 5 bases and J by 9 bases, with 11 bases left in between. CDR3 length equals 13 residues. Per germline, CDR1 MNHEY and CDR2 SVGAGI. CDR3 in amino acids: CASSLRGGSPLHF. The CDR3 region has the DNA TGTGCCAGCAGTCTTCGGGGTGGTTCACCCCTCCACTTT.

The rearrangement joins TRBV28 to TRBJ2-2, with D possibly TRBD1 on 5 matching bases. In germline, CDR1 is MDHEN, CDR2 SYDVKM. The ends were cut back, 5 bases at V and 4 bases at J, with 14 bases in the middle. The CDR3 is made up of 15 amino acids. CDR3 residues: CASSLLDSFTGELFF. Written as DNA, the CDR3 is TGTGCCAGCAGTCTGCTAGACAGTTTCACCGGGGAGCTGTTTTTT.

The genes are TRBV5-4 and TRBJ2-4; 8 bases are a match to TRBD1. Germline CDR1 SGHNT, CDR2 YYREEE (reference sequence). CDR3 size: 18 residues. V was clipped by 4 bases and J by 2 bases; unmatched bases: 14. This CDR3 reads CASSAPGQGAGSKNIQYF. CDR3 DNA: TGTGCCAGCAGCGCTCCGGGCCAGGGGGCGGGGTCCAAAAACATTCAGTACTTC.

This clone was picked up a small number of times. The CDR3 nucleotides read TGCGCCAGCAGTCTAGCGGGAGTATGGACCTACGAGCAGTACTTC. It translates to CASSLAGVWTYEQYF. The rearrangement links TRBV5-1 to TRBJ2-7; 10 nucleotides agree with TRBD2. CDR1 SGHRS and CDR2 YFSETQ come from the germline V gene. The CDR3 extends over 15 amino acids. J lost 2 bases, V lost 5 bases, and 7 bases had no gene match. The full variable domain, its missing parts supplied by reference TRBV5-1 and TRBJ2-7, is KAGVTQTPRYLIKTRGQQVTLSCSPISGHRSVSWYQQTPGQGLQFLFEYFSETQRNKGNFPGRFSGRQFSNSRSEMNVSTLELGDSALYLCASSLAGVWTYEQYFGPGTRLTVT.

The chain's CDR3 is CASSQDPTGGLVNEQFF. In DNA, the CDR3 is TGTGCCAGCAGCCAAGATCCTACGGGGGGGCTGGTTAATGAGCAGTTCTTC. This chain links TRBV14 with TRBJ2-1; TRBD2 agrees at 8 bases. Germline V gene sequence: CDR1 SGHDN, CDR2 FVKESK. The CDR3 consists of 17 residues. The trim removed 0 bases at V and 7 bases at J, leaving 11 bases unmatched.

The rearrangement joins TRBV6-1 to TRBJ2-1; TRBD2 agrees at 12 bases. CDR3 size: 15 residues. V trimming: 6 bases; J trimming: 4 bases; junction bases outside the gene matches: 4. Germline CDR1 MNHNS, CDR2 SASEGT. The CDR3 coding sequence is TGTGCCAGCAGCCTACTAGCGGGAGGTTACAATGAGCAGTTCTTC. Encoded protein: CASSLLAGGYNEQFF.

The chain couples TRBV27 to TRBJ2-1, with a possible D match to TRBD2 (6 bases). This CDR3 region has 17 residues. Germline V gene data show CDR1 as MNHEY and CDR2 as SMNVEV (reference sequence). V was cut by 3 bases and J by 0 bases, with 15 bases left in between. The CDR3 is CASSFGSGESSYNEQFF. Here the CDR3 DNA reads TGTGCCAGCAGTTTTGGATCGGGGGAGAGCTCCTACAATGAGCAGTTCTTC.

The chain links TRBV6-1 to TRBJ1-6, with D hard to call. This CDR3 comprises 15 residues. Trimming took 2 bases from V and 7 from J, leaving 12 bases between them. CDR1 and CDR2 (germline): MNHNS, SASEGT. The CDR3 DNA reads TGTGCCAGCAGTGAACGAGGCAGTTCAAATTCACCCCTCCACTTT. Amino acids: CASSERGSSNSPLHF.

J is TRBJ1-2 and V is TRBV30, with a weak D call TRBD1 (5 bases). V lost 3 bases and J lost 3, with 8 bases in between. The CDR3 covers 12 residues. Germline CDR1 GTSNPN, CDR2 SVGIG (reference sequence). Here the CDR3 DNA reads TGTGCCTGGAGGGGGCAGGACTATGGCTACACCTTC. Residues: CAWRGQDYGYTF.

V and J are TRBV7-9 and TRBJ2-5, with 11 bases matching TRBD2. With 3 bases clipped from V and 5 bases from J, the junction kept 17 bases outside the gene matches. Looked up from germline, CDR1 is SEHNR and CDR2 is FQNEAQ (reference sequence). This CDR3 is built from 19 residues. CDR3 DNA sequence: TGTGCCAGCAGCTTCAGCGCCGGAGTTAGCGGGGGGGCCGGGGAGACCCAGTACTTC. Residues: CASSFSAGVSGGAGETQYF.

The rearrangement joins TRBV7-9 to TRBJ1-2, with unresolved D. This CDR3 spans 13 amino acids. Between the trimmed V and J ends, which lost 5 bases and 8 bases, there was a span of 15 bases. CDR1 and CDR2 (germline): SEHNR, FQNEAQ (reference sequence). The CDR3 DNA reads as TGTGCCAGCAGCCCACCGGGAAGGTACGGCTACACCTTC. It is translated as CASSPPGRYGYTF.

The chain couples TRBV30 to TRBJ2-1, with TRBD1 matching over 8 bases. Germline V gene sequence: CDR1 GTSNPN, CDR2 SVGIG (reference sequence). This CDR3 region has 19 residues. The V and J ends lost 0 bases and 0 bases, in that order; junction bases with no gene match: 13. Here the CDR3 DNA reads TGTGCCTGGAGTGTAATTCCCTCGTTCGGGACAGGCTCCTACAATGAGCAGTTCTTC. This codes for CAWSVIPSFGTGSYNEQFF.

This clone has more than one count but fewer than ten. This chain uses TRBV7-9 with TRBJ1-6, with a tentative D call TRBD1 (6 bases). The CDR3 consists of 16 residues. V was trimmed by 4 bases and J by 2 bases, leaving 12 bases between them. From germline, CDR1 is SEHNR and CDR2 FQNEAQ (reference sequence). The chain's CDR3 is CASSSDRRPYNSPLHF. The DNA of the CDR3 is TGTGCCAGCAGCTCCGACAGGCGGCCCTATAATTCACCCCTCCACTTT.

The rearrangement links TRBV10-3 to TRBJ2-5; no firm D call. CDR1 is ENHRY, CDR2 SYGVKD, per germline. The CDR3 spans 13 residues. V dropped 4 bases and J dropped 5 bases, with 11 bases sitting between them. The CDR3 region has the DNA TGTGCCATCAGTGTGGCAGGTGCGGAGACCCAGTACTTC. As protein: CAISVAGAETQYF.

The chain combines TRBV6-5 with TRBJ1-6, with D perhaps TRBD1 (5 bases). The CDR3 consists of 16 residues. Germline values: CDR1 MNHEY, CDR2 SVGAGI. V gave up 0 bases and J gave up 9 bases, with 15 bases separating them. The chain's CDR3 is CASSYSTGRRGSPLHF. CDR3 nucleotide sequence: TGTGCCAGCAGTTACTCGACCGGCAGGAGGGGTTCACCCCTCCACTTT.

The chain couples TRBV21-1 to TRBJ2-7; the D call TRBD1 from the table was never checked on the DNA. TRBV21-1 is a pseudogene. The CDR3 extends over 14 amino acids. The CDR3 region is CANGTGTPTYEQYF. CDR3 in DNA: TGTGCGAACGGGACAGGGACTCCCACCTACGAGCAGTACTTC.

This chain joins TRBV27 and TRBJ2-5; TRBD1 is a possible D gene (7 bases). Trimming left V 7 bases short and J 5 bases short, with 14 bases between. CDR1 is MNHEY, CDR2 SMNVEV, per germline (reference sequence). CDR3 length: 13 residues. CDR3 sequence (DNA): TGTGCCAGCACTGCAGGGGGGCGGGAGACCCAGTACTTC. Encoded protein: CASTAGGRETQYF.

V and J are TRBV27 and TRBJ2-7; a possible D gene is TRBD2 (6 bases). The germline gives CDR1 MNHEY, CDR2 SMNVEV (reference sequence). The germline V and J ends were trimmed by 6 bases and 0 bases, with 12 bases remaining between them. The CDR3 is made up of 14 amino acids. DNA of the CDR3: TGTGCCAGCAGCGGTAGCGGCTACTCCTACGAGCAGTACTTC. Amino acid sequence: CASSGSGYSYEQYF.

Only one count was recorded for this clone. The chain's CDR3 is CASSLGASGRDEQYF. The DNA of the CDR3 is TGTGCCAGCAGCCTCGGTGCGAGCGGGAGAGACGAGCAGTACTTC. The gene calls are TRBV11-3 and TRBJ2-7; 8 nucleotides match TRBD2. The ends lost 5 bases at V and 5 bases at J; junction bases unmatched: 11. The CDR3 extends over 15 amino acids. In germline, CDR1 is SGHNT, CDR2 YENEEA.

V and J are TRBV25-1 and TRBJ1-1, with no clear D. Between the trimmed V and J ends, which lost 3 bases and 2 bases, there was a span of 7 bases. CDR3 length equals 13 residues. Germline CDR1 and CDR2: MGHDK and SYGVNS. The CDR3 region has the DNA TGTGCCAGCAGTGATGGTAGAAACACTGAAGCTTTCTTT. Encoded protein: CASSDGRNTEAFF.